The clone carrying this T cell receptor (beta chain) was seen only a few times. Its antigen is undetermined. This record comes from a study of identical twins. Study results and limitations: Reduced insertions were recorded for abundant cord blood beta clonotypes, with no such pattern in memory repertoires.

The germline V and J ends were trimmed by 2 bases and 0 bases, with 12 bases remaining between them. The CDR3 is made up of 15 amino acids. Germline V CDR1 and CDR2: SGHRS, YFSETQ. Template switching introduced a universal primer site, and the cDNA bore unique molecular identifiers. TCRdb re-called the 5' RACE reads with MiXCR, one entry per CDR3 protein. The table lists about 1.7 million distinct CDR3 sequences, roughly 35% of them singletons. The sequence was obtained from a newborn girl in good health. Sequenced sample: cord blood. V and J are TRBV5-1 and TRBJ2-7; D not resolved. This CDR3 is CASSLGDRDSYEQYF. The CDR3 DNA sequence: TGCGCCAGCAGCTTAGGAGATCGTGACTCCTACGAGCAGTACTTC.